This TCR beta chain was captured in a study of T cell changes during pregnancy in multiple sclerosis. The CDR3 has 16 amino acids. J lost 0 bases, V lost 1 base, and 6 bases had no gene match. Germline V gene lookup returns CDR1 SGHKS and CDR2 YYEKEE (reference sequence). Repertoires were generated with immunoSEQ multiplex PCR, while TCRdb's copy carries only in-frame clones and drops some. The sample contains about 40,000 clones, 92% of which appear only once. V and J are TRBV5-5 and TRBJ2-5; TRBD1 matches at 7 bases. The sequence derives from a female donor with multiple sclerosis, enrolled in a pregnancy study. The sequenced sample was CD4+ T cells from peripheral blood mononuclear cells, obtained before pregnancy. The CDR3 DNA reads TGTGCCAGCAGCTTGATCGGGACAGCGTACCAAGAGACCCAGTACTTC. Translating it yields CASSLIGTAYQETQYF. The full variable domain, its missing parts supplied by reference TRBV5-5 and TRBJ2-5, is DAGVTQSPTHLIKTRGQQVTLRCSPISGHKSVSWYQQVLGQGPQFIFQYYEKEERGRGNFPDRFSARQFPNYSSELNVNALLLGDSALYLCASSLIGTAYQETQYFGPGTRLLVL.